Presented here are 5 T cell receptor beta chains from one specimen sequenced in a study of response to subunit inactivated influenza vaccine. TCRdb re-called the RT-PCR reads through MiXCR, storing one row per CDR3 protein. The sample comprises about 500,000 distinct CDR3 sequences, about 17% of which are singletons, and less than 4% rests with the top ten. The sample was CD4+ T cells sorted from PBMCs, taken approximately 25 months after vaccination. The source of these receptors is a man between 50 and 69 years old who received an inactivated influenza vaccine.

This clonotype was recorded a few times. This chain connects TRBV20-1 to TRBJ1-1, with D unclear. CDR3 length: 14 residues. Germline V lookup: CDR1 DFQATT, CDR2 SNEGSKA (reference sequence). V lost 6 bases to trimming and J lost 0 bases, with 14 bases between them. CDR3 amino acids: CSAPTRRMNTEAFF. The CDR3 nucleotides are TGCAGTGCCCCGACCCGTAGAATGAACACTGAAGCTTTCTTT.

There are a few counts of this clonotype. The J gene is TRBJ2-7, the V gene TRBV6-5, with 8 bases identical to TRBD1. There are 17 residues in the CDR3. Germline V gene sequence: CDR1 MNHEY, CDR2 SVGAGI. The V segment lost 0 bases and the J segment 3 bases; nucleotides outside the gene matches: 10. Written as DNA, the CDR3 is TGTGCCAGCAGTTACTCGTTGGACAGGGAAGGGGGCTACGAGCAGTACTTC. Amino acids: CASSYSLDREGGYEQYF.

The rearrangement links TRBV12-3 or TRBV12-4 to TRBJ1-1; D remains ambiguous. The CDR3 runs 12 residues. With 3 bases removed from V and 9 bases from J, the gap between germline ends came to 11 bases. DNA for the CDR3: TGTGCCAGCAGTTTGGGCAGACCCCAAGCTTTCTTT. Its translation: CASSLGRPQAFF.

In its sample, this clonotype was seen many times. The chain recombines TRBV29-1 with TRBJ2-1; TRBD1 agrees at 8 bases. The CDR3 contains 13 residues. CDR1 and CDR2 (germline): SQVTM, ANQGSEA. The CDR3 nucleotides read TGCAGTGCCGGGACAGGCCAGGGGCATGAGCAGTTCTTC. Protein product: CSAGTGQGHEQFF.

The chain employs TRBV5-6 and TRBJ1-4; D is ambiguous. The V gene lost 1 base and the J gene lost 6 bases, with 4 bases spanning the gap. This CDR3 has 12 residues. Germline V lookup: CDR1 SGHDT, CDR2 YYEEEE. The CDR3 spells CASSLPHEKLFF. CDR3 coding DNA: TGTGCCAGCAGCTTGCCGCATGAAAAACTGTTTTTT. Drawing the rest from reference TRBV5-6 and TRBJ1-4, the complete variable domain is DAGVTQSPTHLIKTRGQQVTLRCSPKSGHDTVSWYQQALGQGPQFIFQYYEEEERQRGNFPDRFSGHQFPNYSSELNVNALLLGDSALYLCASSLPHEKLFFGSGTQLSVL.